This passage covers 28 T cell receptor beta chains from one sample sequenced in a study of shared clonotypes between healthy human individuals. Measured with immunoSEQ multiplex PCR; TCRdb has only the in-frame clones, and not every one. Of 2 million to 3 million clones listed, approximately 92% are singletons. The sequencing input was naive CD4+ T cells sorted from blood. Subset indicated: CD45RA+ positively selected. These TCRs come from a man between 18 and 35 years old in good health.

This rearrangement joins TRBV18 to TRBJ2-7; 10 bases align to TRBD2. The CDR3 runs to 15 residues. The germline CDR1 and CDR2 sequences are KGHSH and LQKENI. With 6 bases clipped from V and 0 bases from J, the junction kept 5 bases outside the gene matches. This chain's CDR3 is CASSLTSGVSYEQYF. In DNA, the CDR3 is TGTGCCAGCTCCCTTACTAGCGGGGTCTCCTACGAGCAGTACTTC.

In the case of this clone: This same CDR3 is encoded by further DNA sequences in the sample. The rearrangement joins TRBV5-6 to TRBJ2-3; D unclear. Trimming removed 1 base at V and 0 bases at J, with 6 bases between. The CDR3 is 14 amino acids. CDR1 and CDR2 (germline): SGHDT, YYEEEE. The CDR3 DNA follows: TGTGCCAGCAGCTTGCCAGCCAGCACAGATACGCAGTATTTT. This encodes CASSLPASTDTQYF.

This chain joins TRBV5-4 and TRBJ1-1, with D unclear. Trimming stripped 0 bases from V and 0 bases from J, with 9 bases between. The germline V gene encodes CDR1 SGHNT and CDR2 YYREEE (reference sequence). The CDR3 has 15 amino acids. CDR3 bases: TGTGCCAGCAGCTTGGCTGGGGATCTGAACACTGAAGCTTTCTTT. Amino acids: CASSLAGDLNTEAFF. The whole variable domain, filled in from reference TRBV5-4 and TRBJ1-1, reads ETGVTQSPTHLIKTRGQQVTLRCSSQSGHNTVSWYQQALGQGPQFIFQYYREEENGRGNFPPRFSGLQFPNYSSELNVNALELDDSALYLCASSLAGDLNTEAFFGQGTRLTVV.

The chain carries TRBV1 and TRBJ2-7; the D call of TRBD2 is as the table states it, not checked on the DNA. TRBV1 is given as a pseudogene. The CDR3 runs to 21 residues. In DNA, the CDR3 is TGCACCAGCAGCCAAGCCTCCGCGGGCCTTGTTTGGGCGGGCGATACCTACGAGCAGTACTTC. Residues: CTSSQASAGLVWAGDTYEQYF.

This chain uses TRBV29-1 with TRBJ2-1, with no clear D. The CDR3 is 17 amino acids. The V gene's germline CDR1 is SQVTM and CDR2 ANQGSEA. V shed 0 bases and J shed 0 bases, with 15 bases lying between them. CDR3 sequence reads: CSVEDPMTISSYNEQFF. The CDR3 nucleotides read TGCAGCGTTGAAGATCCCATGACCATTAGCTCCTACAATGAGCAGTTCTTC.

The rearrangement joins TRBV5-1 to TRBJ1-1; D not certain. The germline gives CDR1 SGHRS, CDR2 YFSETQ. The CDR3 has 13 residues. Deletions cut 9 bases from V and 0 bases from J, with 12 bases between. CDR3 amino acids: CATSKGMNTEAFF. In DNA form, the CDR3 reads TGCGCCACCTCGAAGGGAATGAACACTGAAGCTTTCTTT.

This chain joins TRBV6-5 and TRBJ2-1; a weak D match, TRBD2 (5 bases). Per germline, CDR1 MNHEY and CDR2 SVGAGI. This CDR3 region has 13 residues. V lost 9 bases to trimming and J lost 0 bases, with 9 bases between them. The CDR3 bases are TGTGCCAGTGGACTCAGCTCCTACAATGAGCAGTTCTTC. Its translation: CASGLSSYNEQFF.

The chain joins TRBV27 to TRBJ2-1, with D possibly matching TRBD2 (5 bases). Germline CDR1 reads MNHEY; CDR2 reads SMNVEV (reference sequence). The CDR3 has 13 amino acids. With 5 bases removed from V and 7 bases from J, the gap between germline ends came to 12 bases. The CDR3 loop is CASSGGGRNEQFF. In nucleotides, the CDR3 is TGTGCCAGCAGTGGCGGTGGGAGAAATGAGCAGTTCTTC.

The gene calls are TRBV5-1 and TRBJ2-1, with 9 bases fitting TRBD2. Per the germline V gene, CDR1 is SGHRS and CDR2 is YFSETQ. The CDR3 runs 16 residues. V dropped 2 bases and J dropped 6; count of bases not matched to a gene: 9. The CDR3 DNA follows: TGCGCCAGCAGCTTATTAACGGGACTAGCCGCCAATGAGCAGTTCTTC. The encoded protein is CASSLLTGLAANEQFF.

The V call is TRBV2, the J call TRBJ1-1; tentative D call: TRBD1 (5 bases). In germline, CDR1 is SNHLY, CDR2 FYNNEI. The CDR3 is 16 amino acids. Trimming removed 7 bases from V and 0 bases from J, with 18 bases in between. The CDR3 spells CASTLGGGVMNTEAFF. The DNA for the CDR3 is TGTGCCAGCACCCTAGGTGGGGGTGTTATGAACACTGAAGCTTTCTTT.

In this sample, this clone turned up once. The chain is built from TRBV2 and TRBJ1-6, with 11 bases aligning to TRBD1. The germline gives CDR1 SNHLY, CDR2 FYNNEI. Trimming at V came to 6 bases and at J to 7 bases, leaving 8 bases not matched to a gene. The CDR3 is 16 residues long. CDR3 protein: CASSLTGTGGNSPLHF. The CDR3 coding sequence is TGTGCCAGCAGCCTCACCGGGACAGGGGGGAATTCACCCCTCCACTTT.

This chain links TRBV10-2 with TRBJ2-2; tentatively, D is TRBD2 (5 bases). This CDR3 region has 15 residues. Germline CDR1 and CDR2: WSHSY and SAAADI. V dropped 3 bases and J dropped 8 bases, with 16 bases sitting between them. The CDR3 DNA follows: TGCGCCAGCAGTGACCCCGGCCGCCGGGGAGGGGAGCTGTTTTTT. Translation gives CASSDPGRRGGELFF.

This chain links TRBV30 with TRBJ1-2, with D unresolved. V lost 4 bases and J lost 4, with 16 bases in between. CDR1 and CDR2 (germline): GTSNPN, SVGIG (reference sequence). The length of the CDR3 is 14 residues. CDR3 sequence: CAWTADQKGYGYTF. The DNA for the CDR3 is TGTGCCTGGACCGCGGACCAAAAGGGCTATGGCTACACCTTC. Looking up the rest from reference TRBV30 and TRBJ1-2 gives the full variable domain: SQTIHQWPATLVQPVGSPLSLECTVEGTSNPNLYWYRQAAGRGLQLLFYSVGIGQISSEVPQNLSASRPQDRQFILSSKKLLLSDSGFYLCAWTADQKGYGYTFGSGTRLTVV.

The V call is TRBV10-3, the J call TRBJ1-4, with 11 positions matching TRBD1. CDR1 and CDR2 (germline): ENHRY, SYGVKD. J gave up 7 bases and V 10 bases, and 8 bases lay outside the gene matches. The CDR3 loop spans 14 amino acids. CDR3 nucleotide sequence: TGTGCCACGCGTTTGGGACAGGGGGTTGAAAAACTGTTTTTT. Amino acid sequence: CATRLGQGVEKLFF.

The rearrangement uses TRBV29-1 and TRBJ1-2, with 7 bases matching TRBD1. Germline V gives CDR1 SQVTM, CDR2 ANQGSEA. The junction had 5 bases not matched to a gene; V was cut back by 5 bases and J by 2 bases. The CDR3 has 13 amino acids. CDR3 sequence reads: CSVFGQANYGYTF. CDR3 bases: TGCAGCGTTTTCGGACAGGCGAACTATGGCTACACCTTC. Full variable domain (outside the CDR3, taken from reference TRBV29-1 and TRBJ1-2): SAVISQKPSRDICQRGTSLTIQCQVDSQVTMMFWYRQQPGQSLTLIATANQGSEATYESGFVIDKFPISRPNLTFSTLTVSNMSPEDSSIYLCSVFGQANYGYTFGSGTRLTVV.

The chain employs TRBV6-1 and TRBJ1-2, with TRBD1 matching 11 bases. CDR3 length equals 16 residues. The ends lost 3 bases at V and 3 bases at J; junction bases unmatched: 6. Germline V gives CDR1 MNHNS, CDR2 SASEGT. The CDR3 DNA sequence: TGTGCCAGCAGTGAGGGACAGGGGGGCTCCTACTATGGCTACACCTTC. Encoded protein: CASSEGQGGSYYGYTF.

The genes are TRBV19 and TRBJ2-7; no clear D gene. Germline CDR1 is LNHDA and CDR2 is SQIVND (reference sequence). The CDR3 consists of 15 residues. Trimming removed 2 bases from V and 0 bases from J, with 11 bases in between. This chain's CDR3 is CASSIHVEPSYEQYF. CDR3 bases: TGTGCCAGTAGTATACATGTTGAGCCCTCCTACGAGCAGTACTTC.

This clone was seen a few times. The chain joins TRBV28 to TRBJ1-6, with D possibly being TRBD1 (6 bases). Germline CDR1 reads MDHEN; CDR2 reads SYDVKM. The CDR3 extends over 15 amino acids. V was pared by 8 bases and J by 10 bases, with 21 bases between. The CDR3 DNA sequence: TGTGCCAGCTTGGGGGCTTCCGGACGGGTATCACCCCTCCACTTT. Encoded protein: CASLGASGRVSPLHF.

The rearrangement links TRBV6-5 to TRBJ2-7; weak D call: TRBD1 (5 bases). Germline CDR1 is MNHEY and CDR2 is SVGAGI. The CDR3 runs to 15 residues. V was shortened by 6 bases and J by 5 bases, with 20 bases between the two germline ends. CDR3 in amino acids: CASSQGLSQGHEQYF. The CDR3 DNA reads as TGTGCCAGCAGCCAGGGCCTCTCACAAGGACACGAGCAGTACTTC.

The table lists this clone with a count of one. The chain uses TRBV19 and TRBJ1-6; D remains unclear. Germline CDR1 reads LNHDA; CDR2 reads SQIVND (reference sequence). V shed 9 bases and J shed 4 bases, with 19 bases lying between them. The CDR3 has 16 residues. CDR3 region: CARVGGPQPYNSPLHF. The DNA of the CDR3 is TGTGCCAGAGTGGGTGGACCGCAACCTTATAATTCACCCCTCCACTTT.

In this sample, this clone turned up once. V gene TRBV19 combines with J gene TRBJ1-5; D gene unclear. Germline loops: CDR1 LNHDA, CDR2 SQIVND (reference sequence). This CDR3 comprises 13 residues. Trimming took 7 bases from V and 6 from J, leaving 13 bases between them. The CDR3 coding sequence is TGTGCCAGTAAGCAGGAGGGCCTTCAGCCCCAGCATTTT. Translated, it gives CASKQEGLQPQHF. Combining the CDR3 with reference TRBV19 and TRBJ1-5 gives the whole variable domain DGGITQSPKYLFRKEGQNVTLSCEQNLNHDAMYWYRQDPGQGLRLIYYSQIVNDFQKGDIAEGYSVSREKKESFPLTVTSAQKNPTAFYLCASKQEGLQPQHFGDGTRLSIL.

The chain combines TRBV6-5 with TRBJ1-5; a possible D gene is TRBD1 (5 bases). Trimming shortened V by 6 bases and J by 3 bases, and 15 bases separated the two germline ends. The CDR3 is made up of 15 amino acids. The V gene's germline CDR1 is MNHEY and CDR2 SVGAGI. CDR3 sequence reads: CASRSAGTLNQPQHF. The CDR3 coding sequence is TGTGCCAGCAGGAGCGCCGGGACCCTCAATCAGCCCCAGCATTTT.

The rearrangement uses TRBV6-1 and TRBJ1-2; a possible D gene is TRBD1 (5 bases). Germline values: CDR1 MNHNS, CDR2 SASEGT. V lost 2 bases and J 3 bases, leaving 16 bases between the germline ends. The CDR3 extends over 16 amino acids. Written as DNA, the CDR3 is TGTGCCAGCAGTGAACCTATGGACAAGGGCGACTATGGCTACACCTTC. This gives the protein CASSEPMDKGDYGYTF.

The rearrangement joins TRBV7-2 to TRBJ2-5, with D possibly being TRBD1 or TRBD2 (8 bases each). In germline, CDR1 is SGHTA, CDR2 FQGNSA. Trimming shortened V by 5 bases and J by 1 base, and 26 bases separated the two germline ends. The CDR3 loop spans 19 amino acids. CDR3 protein: CASSLGQGGSSGAQETQYF. CDR3 bases: TGTGCCAGCAGCCTCGGACAGGGAGGGAGTAGCGGGGCCCAAGAGACCCAGTACTTC.

The chain links TRBV25-1 to TRBJ2-7; a possible D gene is TRBD1 (7 bases). CDR1 and CDR2 from the germline V gene are MGHDK and SYGVNS. V lost 3 bases and J 4 bases, leaving 13 bases between the germline ends. This CDR3 contains 14 residues. CDR3 nucleotide sequence: TGTGCCAGCAGTGAGTGGAGGGGGCAGTACGAGCAGTACTTC. Translating it yields CASSEWRGQYEQYF.

In regard to this clone: Other DNA sequences in the sample encode the same CDR3. The V gene is TRBV5-1, the J gene TRBJ2-7; no definite D call. The length of the CDR3 is 15 residues. Germline CDR1 and CDR2: SGHRS and YFSETQ. Trimming took 0 bases from V and 2 from J, leaving 12 bases between them. Here the CDR3 reads CASSLEAGPTYEQYF. In nucleotides, the CDR3 is TGCGCCAGCAGCTTGGAGGCTGGGCCCACCTACGAGCAGTACTTC.

Of note for this clone: The same CDR3 also results from other DNA sequences found in this sample. The chain couples TRBV20-1 to TRBJ2-5; no firm D call. V was clipped by 5 bases and J by 4 bases, with 5 bases between them. The CDR3 consists of 10 residues. CDR1 is DFQATT and CDR2 is SNEGSKA in the germline V gene (reference sequence). DNA of the CDR3: TGCAGTGCTCCCTTAGAGACCCAGTACTTC. Residues: CSAPLETQYF.

The V gene is TRBV28, the J gene TRBJ1-6; D is ambiguous. The ends were cut back, 8 bases at V and 0 bases at J, with 11 bases in the middle. The CDR3 totals 15 residues. Germline-derived CDR1 and CDR2 are MDHEN and SYDVKM. The CDR3 region is CASGPRSSYNSPLHF. In nucleotides, the CDR3 is TGTGCCAGCGGGCCGCGGAGCTCCTATAATTCACCCCTCCACTTT.